The clone carrying this T cell receptor beta chain was seen just once. Its antigen is currently unknown. This sample is drawn from a study of graft-versus-host responses after intestinal transplantation. TCRdb keeps only in-frame clones here, not all; method: immunoSEQ multiplex PCR. This table has just over 70,000 clones, over 75% appearing once. Germline V gene data show CDR1 as LNHDA and CDR2 as SQIVND (reference sequence). V was pared by 3 bases and J by 4 bases, with 12 bases between. The CDR3 covers 14 residues. This TCR was sampled from a human donor who was the organ donor for an intestinal transplant. This material consisted of unstimulated CD4+ T cells sorted from spleen or lymph node cells, taken before transplant. The chain links TRBV19 to TRBJ1-2; no reliable D call. DNA of the CDR3: TGTGCCAGTAGTATTAACAGTCAACCCTATGGCTACACCTTC. It translates to CASSINSQPYGYTF.